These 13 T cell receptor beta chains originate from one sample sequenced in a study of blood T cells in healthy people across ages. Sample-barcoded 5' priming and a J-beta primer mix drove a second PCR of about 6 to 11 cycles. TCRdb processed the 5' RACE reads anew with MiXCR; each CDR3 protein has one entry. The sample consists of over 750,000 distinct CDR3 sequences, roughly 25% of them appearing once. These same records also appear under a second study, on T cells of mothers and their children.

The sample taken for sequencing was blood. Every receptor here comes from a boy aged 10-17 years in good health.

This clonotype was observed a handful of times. This CDR3 reads CASSFMSTEAFF. The CDR3 coding sequence is TGTGCCAGCAGTTTTATGAGCACTGAAGCTTTCTTT. V gene TRBV12-3 or TRBV12-4 combines with J gene TRBJ1-1; D gene unclear. V was trimmed by 3 bases and J by 4 bases, leaving 6 bases between them. The CDR3 sequence is 12 residues long.

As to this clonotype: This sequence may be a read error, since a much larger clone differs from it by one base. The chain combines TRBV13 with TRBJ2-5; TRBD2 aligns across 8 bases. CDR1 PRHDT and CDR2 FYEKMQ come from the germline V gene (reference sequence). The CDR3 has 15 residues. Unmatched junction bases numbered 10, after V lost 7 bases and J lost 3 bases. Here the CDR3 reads CASNLTGTRKETQYF. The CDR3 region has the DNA TGTGCCAGCAACCTAACCGGGACTAGAAAAGAGACCCAGTACTTC.

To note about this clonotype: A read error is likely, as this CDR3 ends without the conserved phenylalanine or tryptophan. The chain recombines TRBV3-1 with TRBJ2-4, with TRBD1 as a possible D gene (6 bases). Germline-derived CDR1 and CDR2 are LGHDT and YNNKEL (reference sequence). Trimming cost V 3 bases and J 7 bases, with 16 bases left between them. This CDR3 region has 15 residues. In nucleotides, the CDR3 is TGTGCCAGCAGCCACCGACAGGTCCAAGAGAACATTCAGTACCTC. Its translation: CASSHRQVQENIQYL.

The CDR3 loop is CASTEWDRSNEKLFF. The CDR3 DNA sequence: TGTGCCAGCACCGAATGGGACAGATCAAATGAAAAACTGTTTTTT. The chain recombines TRBV6-1 with TRBJ1-4; the match to TRBD1 covers 7 bases. The ends lost 7 bases at V and 5 bases at J; junction bases unmatched: 10. Per the germline V gene, CDR1 is MNHNS and CDR2 is SASEGT. CDR3 length: 15 residues.

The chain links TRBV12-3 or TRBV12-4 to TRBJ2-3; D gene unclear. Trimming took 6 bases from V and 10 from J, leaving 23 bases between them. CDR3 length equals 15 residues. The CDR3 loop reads CASSPEGPNLSAQYF. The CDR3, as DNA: TGTGCCAGCAGCCCCGAAGGGCCAAATCTATCCGCGCAGTATTTT.

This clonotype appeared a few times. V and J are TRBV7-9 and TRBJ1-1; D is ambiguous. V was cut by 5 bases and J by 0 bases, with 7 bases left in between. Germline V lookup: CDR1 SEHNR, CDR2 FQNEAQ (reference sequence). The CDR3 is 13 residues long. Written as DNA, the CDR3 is TGTGCCAGCAGCGTTCCCATGAACACTGAAGCTTTCTTT. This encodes CASSVPMNTEAFF.

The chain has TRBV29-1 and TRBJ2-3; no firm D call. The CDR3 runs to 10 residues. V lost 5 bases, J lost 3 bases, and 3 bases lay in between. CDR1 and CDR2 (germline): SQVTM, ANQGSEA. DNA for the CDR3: TGCAGCGTTAGAACAGATACGCAGTATTTT. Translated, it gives CSVRTDTQYF.

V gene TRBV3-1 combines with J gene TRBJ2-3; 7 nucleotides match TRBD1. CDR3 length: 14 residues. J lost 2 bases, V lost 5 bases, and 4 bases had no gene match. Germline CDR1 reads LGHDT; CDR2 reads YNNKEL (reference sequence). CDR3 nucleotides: TGTGCCAGCAGCGTACAGGGGATCACAGATACGCAGTATTTT. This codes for CASSVQGITDTQYF.

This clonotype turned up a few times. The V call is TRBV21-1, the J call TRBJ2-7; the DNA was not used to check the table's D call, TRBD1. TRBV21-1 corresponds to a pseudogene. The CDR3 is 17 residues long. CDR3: CASTDYYRGPSSYEQYF. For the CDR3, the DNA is TGTGCCAGCACCGATTATTATAGGGGACCAAGCTCCTACGAGCAGTACTTC.

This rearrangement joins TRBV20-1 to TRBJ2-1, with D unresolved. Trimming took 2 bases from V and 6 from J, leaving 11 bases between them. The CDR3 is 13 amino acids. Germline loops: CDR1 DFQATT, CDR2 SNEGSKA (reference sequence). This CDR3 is CSARRVGINEQFF. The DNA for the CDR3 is TGCAGTGCTAGAAGGGTGGGGATCAATGAGCAGTTCTTC.

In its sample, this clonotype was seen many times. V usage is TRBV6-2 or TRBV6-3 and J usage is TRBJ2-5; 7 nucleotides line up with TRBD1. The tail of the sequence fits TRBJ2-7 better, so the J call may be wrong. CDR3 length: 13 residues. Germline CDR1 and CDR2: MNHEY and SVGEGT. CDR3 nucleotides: TGTGCCAGCAGTCCCGACAGGGCCCACGAGCAGTACTTC. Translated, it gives CASSPDRAHEQYF.

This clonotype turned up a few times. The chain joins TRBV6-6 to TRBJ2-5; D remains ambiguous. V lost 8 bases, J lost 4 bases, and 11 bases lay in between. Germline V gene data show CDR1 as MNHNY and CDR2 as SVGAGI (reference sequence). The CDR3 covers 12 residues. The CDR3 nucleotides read TGTGCCAGCGGGCCCGTCGGAGAGACCCAGTACTTC. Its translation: CASGPVGETQYF.

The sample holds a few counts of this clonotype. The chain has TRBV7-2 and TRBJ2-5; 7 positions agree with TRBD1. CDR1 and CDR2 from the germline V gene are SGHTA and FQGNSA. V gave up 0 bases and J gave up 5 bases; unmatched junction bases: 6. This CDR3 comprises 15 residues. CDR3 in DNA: TGTGCCAGCAGCTTAGCAGGAAGGGGGCGGGAGACCCAGTACTTC. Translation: CASSLAGRGRETQYF.